This T cell receptor (beta chain) is from a study of Ad26.COV2.S vaccination and SARS-CoV-2 variants. Study in general: In the study, Ad26.COV2.S was injected intramuscularly once, or twice 56 days apart.

Treatment reported: around 19 received Ad26.COV2.S at low or high dose, single or two shots; about 5 received placebo; per-sample allocation not given. The samples were gathered on day 63 after the first injection of vaccine or placebo. The assay was immunoSEQ multiplex PCR, and TCRdb's table has in-frame clones only and misses some. Of hundreds of thousands of clones in the sample, 70% to 90% were seen once. CDR3 length equals 16 residues. Trimming removed 6 bases at V and 1 base at J, with 19 bases between. Germline V gene sequence: CDR1 MNHEY, CDR2 SVGAGI. Sequences were derived from peripheral blood, sampled in a trial of Ad26.COV2.S vaccine versus placebo. The receptor was derived from a person between 18 and 60 years old who received the Ad26.COV2.S COVID-19 vaccine or a placebo. This sequence joins TRBV6-5 and TRBJ2-7; possible D gene TRBD2, 5 bases. DNA for the CDR3: TGTGCCAGCAGCTACGGCGCAACGGGGTCATCCTACGAGCAGTACTTC. This translates into CASSYGATGSSYEQYF.